This TCR beta chain originates from a study of PD-1 blockade in classical Hodgkin lymphoma. V lost 4 bases and J 0 bases, leaving 9 bases between the germline ends. CDR1 is SEHNR, CDR2 FQNEAQ, per germline (reference sequence). The CDR3 runs 14 residues. Autologous stem cell transplantation was followed by relapse in every patient, and brentuximab vedotin exposure varied. The protocol was immunoSEQ multiplex PCR, while the TCRdb copy is restricted to in-frame clones and leaves out a portion. The sample holds over 3,500 clones, 66% seen once. Sample: peripheral blood mononuclear cells (PBMCs), taken before the second cycle of nivolumab. The clonotype was recovered from a human donor with classical Hodgkin lymphoma. This sequence joins TRBV7-9 and TRBJ2-5; D remains unclear. The CDR3 loop reads CASSSFGYQETQYF. CDR3 sequence (DNA): TGTGCCAGCAGCTCCTTCGGTTACCAAGAGACCCAGTACTTC.